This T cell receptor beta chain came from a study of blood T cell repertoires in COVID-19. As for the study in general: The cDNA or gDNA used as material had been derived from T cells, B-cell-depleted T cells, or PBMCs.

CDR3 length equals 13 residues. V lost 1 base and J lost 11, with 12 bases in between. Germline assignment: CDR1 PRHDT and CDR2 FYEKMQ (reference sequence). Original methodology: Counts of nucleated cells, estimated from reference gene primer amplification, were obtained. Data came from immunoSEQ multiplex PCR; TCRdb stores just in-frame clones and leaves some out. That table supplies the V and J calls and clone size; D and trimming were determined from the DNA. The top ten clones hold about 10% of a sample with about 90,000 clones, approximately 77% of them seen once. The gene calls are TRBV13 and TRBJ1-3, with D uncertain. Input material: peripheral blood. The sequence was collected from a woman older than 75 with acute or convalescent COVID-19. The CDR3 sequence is CASSLVGRGSIYF. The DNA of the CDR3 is TGTGCCAGCAGCTTAGTTGGCCGCGGTTCCATATATTTT.